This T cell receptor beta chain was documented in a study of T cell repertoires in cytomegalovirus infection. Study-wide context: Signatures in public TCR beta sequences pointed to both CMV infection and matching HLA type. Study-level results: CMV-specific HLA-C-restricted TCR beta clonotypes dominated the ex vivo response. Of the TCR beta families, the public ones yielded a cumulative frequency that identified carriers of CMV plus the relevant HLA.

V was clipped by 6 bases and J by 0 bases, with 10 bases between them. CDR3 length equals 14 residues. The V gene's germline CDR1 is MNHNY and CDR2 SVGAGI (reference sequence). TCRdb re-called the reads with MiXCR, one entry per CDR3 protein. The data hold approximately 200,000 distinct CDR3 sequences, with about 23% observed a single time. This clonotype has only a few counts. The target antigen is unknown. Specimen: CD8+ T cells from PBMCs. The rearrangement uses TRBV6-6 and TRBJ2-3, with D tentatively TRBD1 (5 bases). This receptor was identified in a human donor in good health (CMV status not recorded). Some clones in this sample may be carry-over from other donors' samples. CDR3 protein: CASSRTTSTDTQYF. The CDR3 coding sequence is TGTGCCAGCAGCCGGACAACTAGCACAGATACGCAGTATTTT.